These T cell receptor beta chains were read from a single sample in a study of blood T cell repertoires in COVID-19. Clones were sequenced by immunoSEQ multiplex PCR, and TCRdb holds only the in-frame ones, with some missing. The sample has 120,000 to 150,000 clones; about 88% are singletons. Source material: peripheral blood. These receptors were obtained from a human donor in a cohort sampled during active COVID-19. CDR3s include the opening cysteine and the closing phenylalanine or tryptophan. A D gene is named only where the DNA matches it firmly. A clone size is listed for some rows: how often the clone was seen (once, few, many), or a class if it is expanded.

V: TRBV29-1; D: .; J: TRBJ1-3; size: .; CDR3: CSVETPGNTIYF; DNA: TGCAGCGTTGAAACTCCTGGAAACACCATATATTTT
V: TRBV19; D: .; J: TRBJ2-6; size: .; CDR3: CAIRSTGSGANVLTF; DNA: TGTGCCATTCGAAGTACGGGCTCTGGGGCCAACGTCCTGACTTTC
V: TRBV2; D: TRBD2; J: TRBJ2-7; size: .; CDR3: CASRLAGGPLEQYF; DNA: TGTGCCAGCAGGTTAGCGGGAGGGCCGCTCGAGCAGTACTTC
V: TRBV7-9; D: TRBD2; J: TRBJ2-1; size: .; CDR3: CASSLDLSGVGNEQFF; DNA: TGTGCCAGCAGCTTAGACCTTAGCGGGGTGGGCAATGAGCAGTTCTTC
V: TRBV3-1/TRBV3-2; D: TRBD2; J: TRBJ2-3; size: .; CDR3: CASSPSGIRTDTQYF; DNA: TGTGCCAGCAGCCCTAGCGGGATACGCACAGATACGCAGTATTTT
V: TRBV3-1/TRBV3-2; D: TRBD1; J: TRBJ1-2; size: few; CDR3: CASSQSQTGGRGYTF; DNA: TGTGCCAGCAGCCAAAGCCAAACAGGGGGCCGTGGCTACACCTTC
V: TRBV30; D: TRBD1; J: TRBJ1-1; size: .; CDR3: CAWSITGGSEAFF; DNA: TGTGCCTGGAGCATTACAGGGGGGTCTGAAGCTTTCTTT
V: TRBV2; D: .; J: TRBJ1-5; size: .; CDR3: CASRGGNQPQHF; DNA: TGTGCCAGCAGAGGGGGAAATCAGCCCCAGCATTTT
V: TRBV7-9; D: TRBD1; J: TRBJ2-3; size: .; CDR3: CASSFGQGKSDTQYF; DNA: TGTGCCAGCAGCTTCGGACAGGGAAAGTCAGATACGCAGTATTTT
V: TRBV2; D: .; J: TRBJ1-5; size: .; CDR3: CASSEALLGAGQPQHF; DNA: TGTGCCAGCAGTGAAGCGCTTCTTGGGGCGGGGCAGCCCCAGCATTTT
V: TRBV28; D: TRBD2; J: TRBJ2-1; size: .; CDR3: CASSLPGLAGALYSYNEQFF; DNA: TGTGCCAGCAGCCTGCCGGGACTAGCGGGAGCCCTCTACTCCTACAATGAGCAGTTCTTC
V: TRBV3-1/TRBV3-2; D: .; J: TRBJ2-7; size: .; CDR3: CASSQQQGPSSYEQYF; DNA: TGTGCCAGCAGCCAACAACAGGGACCCAGCTCCTACGAGCAGTACTTC
V: TRBV30; D: .; J: TRBJ2-7; size: .; CDR3: CAWSRGYEQYF; DNA: TGTGCCTGGTCCAGGGGTTACGAGCAGTACTTC
V: TRBV19; D: .; J: TRBJ2-1; size: .; CDR3: CASSMVGELRFF; DNA: TGTGCCAGTAGTATGGTGGGAGAGTTGCGGTTCTTC
V: TRBV28; D: .; J: TRBJ2-5; size: .; CDR3: CASSFGRARETQYF; DNA: TGTGCCAGCAGTTTTGGGCGGGCCCGAGAGACCCAGTACTTC
V: TRBV10-2; D: TRBD1; J: TRBJ1-4; size: .; CDR3: CASKKGQGANEKLFF; DNA: TGCGCCAGCAAGAAAGGACAGGGGGCAAATGAAAAACTGTTTTTT
V: TRBV3-1/TRBV3-2; D: TRBD2; J: TRBJ2-5; size: .; CDR3: CASSHPRGYSGTSETQYF; DNA: TGTGCCAGCAGCCATCCCCGAGGGTATAGCGGGACCAGTGAGACCCAGTACTTC
V: TRBV7-9; D: TRBD1; J: TRBJ1-1; size: .; CDR3: CASSPLTGGITEAFF; DNA: TGTGCCAGCAGCCCCTTGACAGGGGGGATCACTGAAGCTTTCTTT
V: TRBV11-2; D: TRBD1; J: TRBJ2-7; size: .; CDR3: CASSFAGTGFGDEQYF; DNA: TGTGCCAGCAGCTTCGCCGGGACAGGGTTCGGGGACGAGCAGTACTTC
V: TRBV6-5; D: TRBD1; J: TRBJ2-7; size: .; CDR3: CASSRDRGEQYF; DNA: TGTGCCAGCAGCCGGGACAGGGGCGAGCAGTACTTC
V: TRBV5-6; D: TRBD1; J: TRBJ1-3; size: .; CDR3: CASSVDRGVNTIYF; DNA: TGTGCCAGCAGCGTGGACAGGGGAGTAAACACCATATATTTT
V: TRBV2; D: TRBD1; J: TRBJ2-2; size: .; CDR3: CASSDRDRGTGELFF; DNA: TGTGCCAGCAGCGACAGGGATCGTGGCACCGGGGAGCTGTTTTTT
V: TRBV4-1; D: .; J: TRBJ2-3; size: once; CDR3: CASSPRQGGTDTQYF; DNA: TGCGCCAGCAGCCCCCGACAGGGAGGAACAGATACGCAGTATTTT
V: TRBV10-3; D: TRBD1; J: TRBJ1-5; size: .; CDR3: CAIPGCGTGVDQPQHF; DNA: TGTGCCATCCCAGGGTGCGGGACAGGGGTGGATCAGCCCCAGCATTTT
V: TRBV16; D: .; J: TRBJ1-6; size: few; CDR3: CASSQSWANSPLHF; DNA: TGTGCCAGCAGCCAATCGTGGGCCAATTCACCCCTCCACTTT
V: TRBV5-6; D: TRBD1; J: TRBJ1-1; size: .; CDR3: CASSRAGGTEAFF; DNA: TGTGCCAGCAGCCGTGCAGGGGGCACTGAAGCTTTCTTT
V: TRBV18; D: .; J: TRBJ1-3; size: .; CDR3: CASSPLGPGGDGNTIYF; DNA: TGTGCCAGCTCACCACTCGGTCCCGGAGGTGATGGAAACACCATATATTTT
V: TRBV5-4; D: .; J: TRBJ2-1; size: few; CDR3: CASSKYRSLGNEQFF; DNA: TGTGCCAGCAGCAAATACAGGAGTTTGGGCAATGAGCAGTTCTTC
V: TRBV5-1; D: .; J: TRBJ1-2; size: .; CDR3: CASSLEQGIYGYTF; DNA: TGCGCCAGCAGCTTGGAGCAGGGAATCTATGGCTACACCTTC
V: TRBV5-1; D: .; J: TRBJ1-1; size: .; CDR3: CASTRLGGTEAFF; DNA: TGCGCCAGCACCCGGTTAGGGGGAACTGAAGCTTTCTTT
V: TRBV19; D: .; J: TRBJ2-1; size: .; CDR3: CASSIRLQGNEQFF; DNA: TGTGCCAGTAGTATCCGACTACAGGGCAATGAGCAGTTCTTC
V: TRBV9; D: TRBD1; J: TRBJ1-3; size: .; CDR3: CASSPSGGTGFRLSGNTIYF; DNA: TGTGCCAGCAGCCCTTCCGGTGGGACAGGGTTTCGTCTATCTGGAAACACCATATATTTT
V: TRBV6-5; D: .; J: TRBJ2-1; size: .; CDR3: CASSTDRSSYNEQFF; DNA: TGTGCCAGCAGTACAGACAGAAGCTCCTACAATGAGCAGTTCTTC
V: TRBV11-2; D: TRBD2; J: TRBJ2-2; size: few; CDR3: CASSPGTSGRATDLWELFF; DNA: TGTGCCAGCAGCCCAGGGACTAGCGGGAGGGCCACAGACTTGTGGGAGCTGTTTTTT
V: TRBV28; D: TRBD2; J: TRBJ2-6; size: .; CDR3: CASSSAGLAGALGANVLTF; DNA: TGTGCCAGCAGTTCCGCGGGACTAGCGGGAGCCCTTGGGGCCAACGTCCTGACTTTC
V: TRBV5-6; D: .; J: TRBJ2-5; size: .; CDR3: CASSLAASRETQYF; DNA: TGTGCCAGCAGCTTGGCGGCTAGTAGGGAGACCCAGTACTTC
V: TRBV28; D: TRBD2; J: TRBJ2-7; size: .; CDR3: CASTSGGREAYEQYF; DNA: TGTGCCAGCACCTCGGGAGGGAGGGAGGCCTACGAGCAGTACTTC
V: TRBV7-2; D: .; J: TRBJ1-4; size: .; CDR3: CASSLVRGKLFF; DNA: TGTGCCAGCAGCTTAGTACGGGGAAAACTGTTTTTT
V: TRBV19; D: .; J: TRBJ1-6; size: .; CDR3: CEGGFYNSPLHF; DNA: TGTGAGGGGGGGTTTTATAATTCACCCCTCCACTTT
V: TRBV5-1; D: TRBD1; J: TRBJ1-4; size: once; CDR3: CASSGGTAANEKLFF; DNA: TGCGCCAGCAGCGGAGGGACAGCCGCCAATGAAAAACTGTTTTTT
V: TRBV5-1; D: TRBD1; J: TRBJ2-3; size: .; CDR3: CASSSSQGGNFQYF; DNA: TGCGCCAGCAGCTCTTCACAGGGGGGTAATTTTCAGTATTTT
V: TRBV28; D: TRBD2; J: TRBJ2-5; size: .; CDR3: CASSLGLAGGRGLYF; DNA: TGTGCCAGCAGTTTAGGACTAGCGGGAGGGAGAGGGCTGTACTTC
V: TRBV27; D: .; J: TRBJ2-2; size: .; CDR3: CASSLSGGFVTGELFF; DNA: TGTGCCAGCAGTTTATCGGGGGGTTTTGTCACCGGGGAGCTGTTTTTT
V: TRBV10-3; D: TRBD1; J: TRBJ1-2; size: .; CDR3: CAIGTGDGYTF; DNA: TGTGCCATCGGGACAGGGGACGGCTACACCTTC
V: TRBV12-5; D: .; J: TRBJ2-2; size: once; CDR3: CASGFRSTGELFF; DNA: TGTGCTAGTGGTTTCCGGTCGACCGGGGAGCTGTTTTTT
V: TRBV27; D: .; J: TRBJ1-2; size: .; CDR3: CASRLGSQASYGYTF; DNA: TGTGCCAGCAGATTAGGATCCCAGGCTTCCTATGGCTACACCTTC
V: TRBV6-5; D: TRBD1; J: TRBJ2-3; size: .; CDR3: CASSYGRGHRADTQYF; DNA: TGTGCCAGCAGTTACGGCAGGGGGCATAGGGCAGATACGCAGTATTTT
V: TRBV3-1/TRBV3-2; D: .; J: TRBJ2-3; size: once; CDR3: CASSRQDTQYF; DNA: TGTGCCAGCAGCCGTCAGGATACGCAGTATTTT
V: TRBV3-1/TRBV3-2; D: TRBD2; J: TRBJ2-7; size: few; CDR3: CASSQAGRAFYEQYF; DNA: TGTGCCAGCAGCCAAGCCGGGAGGGCCTTTTACGAGCAGTACTTC
V: TRBV3-1/TRBV3-2; D: .; J: TRBJ1-2; size: .; CDR3: CASSQGQGLGYTF; DNA: TGTGCCAGCAGCCAAGGGCAGGGTTTAGGCTACACCTTC
V: TRBV4-2; D: .; J: TRBJ1-4; size: .; CDR3: CASSQDGATNEKLFF; DNA: TGTGCCAGCAGCCAAGATGGAGCAACTAATGAAAAACTGTTTTTT
V: TRBV25-1; D: .; J: TRBJ1-5; size: .; CDR3: CATRKQGVQPQHF; DNA: TGTGCTACCCGTAAACAGGGAGTTCAGCCCCAGCATTTT
V: TRBV28; D: TRBD1; J: TRBJ1-2; size: .; CDR3: CASSLFGGHTGGNSYGYTF; DNA: TGTGCCAGCAGTTTATTTGGGGGACACACAGGGGGCAATTCCTATGGCTACACCTTC
V: TRBV24-1; D: TRBD1; J: TRBJ2-7; size: .; CDR3: CATSDLPRQGARSYEQYF; DNA: TGTGCCACCAGTGATTTGCCGCGACAGGGGGCGCGGTCGTACGAGCAGTACTTC
V: TRBV7-9; D: .; J: TRBJ1-2; size: few; CDR3: CASSLDADTDRYGYTF; DNA: TGTGCCAGCAGCTTAGACGCGGACACGGATCGCTATGGCTACACCTTC
V: TRBV3-1/TRBV3-2; D: TRBD1; J: TRBJ2-2; size: .; CDR3: CASSQENRGRGELFF; DNA: TGTGCCAGCAGCCAAGAAAACAGGGGGCGCGGGGAGCTGTTTTTT
V: TRBV29-1; D: TRBD1; J: TRBJ1-2; size: .; CDR3: CSASRGTPNYGYTF; DNA: TGCAGCGCGAGCAGGGGGACACCTAACTATGGCTACACCTTC
V: TRBV5-1; D: .; J: TRBJ2-7; size: .; CDR3: CASSPTGEARYEQYF; DNA: TGCGCCAGCAGCCCAACAGGGGAGGCACGTTACGAGCAGTACTTC